Reported below is one T cell receptor (beta chain). The germline V gene encodes CDR1 SGHRS and CDR2 YFSETQ. Trimming left V 2 bases short and J 5 bases short, with 7 bases between. The CDR3 loop spans 13 amino acids. Profiling relied on immunoSEQ multiplex PCR, and the TCRdb table lists in-frame clones only, not all of them. The data hold approximately 220,000 clones, with about 92% observed a single time. This entry comes from a study of T cell responses to AZD1222 COVID-19 vaccine. The source of this sequence is an adult in good health. The chain links TRBV5-1 to TRBJ1-4; D uncertain. Sample: peripheral blood, taken on day 0 of MenACWY control vaccination. The CDR3 loop reads CASSFGGNEKLFF. The CDR3 bases are TGCGCCAGCAGCTTTGGCGGAAATGAAAAACTGTTTTTT.